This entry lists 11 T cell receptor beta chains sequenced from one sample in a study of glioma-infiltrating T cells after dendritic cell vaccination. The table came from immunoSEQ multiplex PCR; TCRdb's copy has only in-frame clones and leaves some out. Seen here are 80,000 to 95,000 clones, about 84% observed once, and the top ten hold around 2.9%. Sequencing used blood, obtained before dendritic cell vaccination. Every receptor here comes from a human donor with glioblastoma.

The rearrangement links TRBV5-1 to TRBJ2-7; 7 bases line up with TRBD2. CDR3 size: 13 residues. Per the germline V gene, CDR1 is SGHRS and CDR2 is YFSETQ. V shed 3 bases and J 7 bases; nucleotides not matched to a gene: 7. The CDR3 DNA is TGCGCCAGCAGCTATGGGGGGGGGATAGAGCAGTACTTC. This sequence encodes CASSYGGGIEQYF.

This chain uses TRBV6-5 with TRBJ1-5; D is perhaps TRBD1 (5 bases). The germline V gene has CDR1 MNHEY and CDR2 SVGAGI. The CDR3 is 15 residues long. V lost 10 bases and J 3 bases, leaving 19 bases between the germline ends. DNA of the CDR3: TGTGCCACCTCAATGGACATTCGGCCCAATCAGCCCCAGCATTTT. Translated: CATSMDIRPNQPQHF.

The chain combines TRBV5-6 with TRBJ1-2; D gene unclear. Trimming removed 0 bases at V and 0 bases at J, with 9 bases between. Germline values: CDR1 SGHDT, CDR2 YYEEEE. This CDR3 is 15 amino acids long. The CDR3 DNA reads TGTGCCAGCAGCTTGGACAGACGCTCTAACTATGGCTACACCTTC. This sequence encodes CASSLDRRSNYGYTF.

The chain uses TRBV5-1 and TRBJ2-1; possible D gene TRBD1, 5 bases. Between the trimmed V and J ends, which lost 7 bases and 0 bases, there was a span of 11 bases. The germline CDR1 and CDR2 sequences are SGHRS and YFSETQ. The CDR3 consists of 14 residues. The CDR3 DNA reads TGCGCCAGCGCCGACAGCAGCTCCTACAATGAGCAGTTCTTC. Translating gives CASADSSSYNEQFF.

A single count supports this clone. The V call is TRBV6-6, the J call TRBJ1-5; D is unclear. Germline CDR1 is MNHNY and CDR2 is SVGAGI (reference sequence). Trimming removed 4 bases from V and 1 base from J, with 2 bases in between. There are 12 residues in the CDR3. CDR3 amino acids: CASSLSNQPQHF. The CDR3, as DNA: TGTGCCAGCAGTTTAAGCAATCAGCCCCAGCATTTT.

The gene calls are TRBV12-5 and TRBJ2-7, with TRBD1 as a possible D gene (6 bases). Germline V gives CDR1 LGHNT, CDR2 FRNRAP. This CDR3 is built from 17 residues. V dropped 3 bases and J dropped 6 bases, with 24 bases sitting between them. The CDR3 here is CASGFDFGGQVLGEQYF. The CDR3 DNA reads TGTGCTAGTGGTTTCGATTTTGGGGGACAAGTGCTGGGCGAGCAGTACTTC. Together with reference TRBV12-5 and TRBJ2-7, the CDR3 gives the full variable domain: DARVTQTPRHKVTEMGQEVTMRCQPILGHNTVFWYRQTMMQGLELLAYFRNRAPLDDSGMPKDRFSAEMPDATLATLKIQPSEPRDSAVYFCASGFDFGGQVLGEQYFGPGTRLTVT.

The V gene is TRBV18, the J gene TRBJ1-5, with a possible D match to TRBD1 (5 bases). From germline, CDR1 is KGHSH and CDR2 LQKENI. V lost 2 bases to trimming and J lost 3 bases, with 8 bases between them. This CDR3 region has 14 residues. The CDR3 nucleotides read TGTGCCAGCTCACCAGGGGCAGACAATCAGCCCCAGCATTTT. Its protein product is CASSPGADNQPQHF.

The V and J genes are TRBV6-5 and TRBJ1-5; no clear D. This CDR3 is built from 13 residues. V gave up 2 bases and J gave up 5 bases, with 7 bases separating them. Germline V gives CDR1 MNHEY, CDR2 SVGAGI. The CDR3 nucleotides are TGTGCCAGCAGTTACCGGGTTGATCAGCCCCAGCATTTT. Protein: CASSYRVDQPQHF.

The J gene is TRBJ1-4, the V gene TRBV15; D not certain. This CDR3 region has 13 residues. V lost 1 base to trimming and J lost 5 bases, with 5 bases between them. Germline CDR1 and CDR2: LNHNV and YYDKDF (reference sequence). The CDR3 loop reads CATSRVQNEKLFF. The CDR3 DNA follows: TGTGCCACCAGCAGAGTCCAGAATGAAAAACTGTTTTTT.

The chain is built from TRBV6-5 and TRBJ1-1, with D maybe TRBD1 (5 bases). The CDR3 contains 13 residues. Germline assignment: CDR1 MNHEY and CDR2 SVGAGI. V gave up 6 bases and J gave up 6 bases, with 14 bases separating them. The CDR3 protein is CASRSQGVAEAFF. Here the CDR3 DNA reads TGTGCCAGCAGGTCGCAGGGCGTCGCTGAAGCTTTCTTT.

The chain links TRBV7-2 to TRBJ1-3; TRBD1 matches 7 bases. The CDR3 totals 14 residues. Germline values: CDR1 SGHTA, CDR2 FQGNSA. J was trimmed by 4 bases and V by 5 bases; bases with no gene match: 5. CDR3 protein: CASSKDRAGNTIYF. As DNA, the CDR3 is TGTGCCAGCAGCAAAGACAGGGCCGGAAACACCATATATTTT. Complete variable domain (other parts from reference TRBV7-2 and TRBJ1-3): GAGVSQSPSNKVTEKGKDVELRCDPISGHTALYWYRQSLGQGLEFLIYFQGNSAPDKSGLPSDRFSAERTGGSVSTLTIQRTQQEDSAVYLCASSKDRAGNTIYFGEGSWLTVV.